The rows below give T cell receptor beta chains drawn from one sample of a study of T cell responses to AZD1222 COVID-19 vaccine. The data were produced by immunoSEQ multiplex PCR, yet TCRdb's version contains in-frame clones alone and is incomplete. This table holds roughly 77,000 clones, more than 90% found once. This sample comprised peripheral blood, obtained on day 0 of AZD1222 vaccination. The receptors derive from an adult in good health. Both conserved end residues are part of each CDR3. The D gene is left open where the match is weak. Some rows mark clone size as missing; the rest say once, few, many or name a class of expanded clone.

cdr3_nt	cdr3_aa	v_call	clone_size	cdr3_length	j_call	d_call
TGCGCCAGCAGCTCGGAGGGTTTTCAGACCCAGTACTTC	CASSSEGFQTQYF	TRBV5-1	NA	13	TRBJ2-5	NA
TGTGCCAGCAGCTTGCAGGGGAGCACAGATACGCAGTATTTT	CASSLQGSTDTQYF	TRBV5-6	NA	14	TRBJ2-3	NA
TGTGCCAGCAGCGGACGACTTAGGAACACTGAAGCTTTCTTT	CASSGRLRNTEAFF	TRBV9	NA	14	TRBJ1-1	NA
TGTGCCTGGAGTCGGGGGCTGGGTGGGTACAATGATGAGCAGTTCTTC	CAWSRGLGGYNDEQFF	TRBV30	few	16	TRBJ2-1	NA
TGTGCCAGCAGCTTGGATGGCACCACCACTGAAGCTTTCTTT	CASSLDGTTTEAFF	TRBV5-4	NA	14	TRBJ1-1	NA
TGTGCCATCAGCTGGACAGGGAAGGAAAAACTGTTTTTT	CAISWTGKEKLFF	TRBV10-3	NA	13	TRBJ1-4	TRBD1
TGTGCCAGCAGTTTAACTCCTTCATCTAGCACAGATACGCAGTATTTT	CASSLTPSSSTDTQYF	TRBV28	many	16	TRBJ2-3	NA
TGCAGCGTTGAAGGTGACAGGGCGAACACTGAAGCTTTCTTT	CSVEGDRANTEAFF	TRBV29-1	NA	14	TRBJ1-1	TRBD1
TGTGCCAGCGGAACGACAGGGGCCACCGGGGAGCTGTTTTTT	CASGTTGATGELFF	TRBV6-5	NA	14	TRBJ2-2	TRBD1
TGTGCCAGCAGTTGGAGGGGAGGGGGCACTGAAGCTTTCTTT	CASSWRGGGTEAFF	TRBV6-5	NA	14	TRBJ1-1	NA
TGTGCCACCGGTACTGAAGCTTTCTTT	CATGTEAFF	TRBV6-6	NA	9	TRBJ1-1	NA
TGTGCCAGTAATCAGGGGGCCTATGGAAACACCATATATTTT	CASNQGAYGNTIYF	TRBV19	NA	14	TRBJ1-3	TRBD1
TGTGCCTCTGGACTAGCGGGGAGCACAGATACGCAGTATTTT	CASGLAGSTDTQYF	TRBV9	NA	14	TRBJ2-3	TRBD2
TGCGCCAGCAGCAGGGGGGCCTCTGGAAACACCATATATTTT	CASSRGASGNTIYF	TRBV5-1	NA	14	TRBJ1-3	NA
TGTGCCTGGAGTGTACAACAGGGATTTGGCTACACCTTC	CAWSVQQGFGYTF	TRBV30	NA	13	TRBJ1-2	NA
TGCGCCAGCAGCTTACAGGAGAACACTGAAGCTTTCTTT	CASSLQENTEAFF	TRBV5-1	NA	13	TRBJ1-1	NA
TGTGCCAGTAGTATAGATCTCCCGACAGGGGCTAACTATGGCTACACCTTC	CASSIDLPTGANYGYTF	TRBV19	NA	17	TRBJ1-2	TRBD1
TGTGCCAGCAGCTTAAAGGTCCGCACAGATACGCAGTATTTT	CASSLKVRTDTQYF	TRBV7-2	NA	14	TRBJ2-3	NA
TGTGCCAGTAGTATAGATCCAGGGCCAGCCAAAAACATTCAGTACTTC	CASSIDPGPAKNIQYF	TRBV19	NA	16	TRBJ2-4	NA
TGTGCCAGCAGCTTGTCGGGTAGGGAAGCTTTCTTT	CASSLSGREAFF	TRBV5-6	NA	12	TRBJ1-1	NA
TGTGCCAGCTCACCACAGGGGAACTATGGCTACACCTTC	CASSPQGNYGYTF	TRBV18	NA	13	TRBJ1-2	NA
TGTGCCAGCTCACCACTGGTGACAGGGGGCACTGAAGCTTTCTTT	CASSPLVTGGTEAFF	TRBV18	NA	15	TRBJ1-1	TRBD1
TGTGCCAGCAGCCAGGACGGGGGGGCCCAGTACTTC	CASSQDGGAQYF	TRBV6-5	once	12	TRBJ2-5	TRBD2
TGTGCCAGCAGCTTGGCGAGGGTCTCTTATGAGCAGTTCTTC	CASSLARVSYEQFF	TRBV7-8	NA	14	TRBJ2-1	NA
TGCGCCAGCAGCTTGGCTCAGGGGGCGAGAGAGACCCAGTACTTC	CASSLAQGARETQYF	TRBV5-1	NA	15	TRBJ2-5	TRBD1
TGCGCCAGCAGCTTGGGTCCAGGGCTGTCGGCCGAGCAGTACTTC	CASSLGPGLSAEQYF	TRBV5-1	NA	15	TRBJ2-7	NA
TGTGCCACCAGTGACTCAGGACAGGGAGGGCAGCCCCAGCATTTT	CATSDSGQGGQPQHF	TRBV24-1	NA	15	TRBJ1-5	TRBD1
TGTGCCAGCAGCTTAGTACAGGGGGGTGTCGGTGAGCAGTTCTTC	CASSLVQGGVGEQFF	TRBV7-9	NA	15	TRBJ2-1	TRBD1
TGTGCCAGCAGCTCTTACCCGGGACAGCACAATGAGCAGTTCTTC	CASSSYPGQHNEQFF	TRBV7-3	NA	15	TRBJ2-1	TRBD1
TGCGCCAGCAGCCTGAACACTGAAGCTTTCTTT	CASSLNTEAFF	TRBV5-1	NA	11	TRBJ1-1	NA
TGTGCCAGCAGCTTTGGTCAGAGCTCTGGAAACACCATATATTTT	CASSFGQSSGNTIYF	TRBV5-6	NA	15	TRBJ1-3	NA
TGCGCCAGCAGCCAAGATCTTGAGTCCGACATTCAGTACTTC	CASSQDLESDIQYF	TRBV4-1	NA	14	TRBJ2-4	NA
TGCGCCAGCAGCTTGAATCACCTCTCGAACACTGAAGCTTTCTTT	CASSLNHLSNTEAFF	TRBV5-1	NA	15	TRBJ1-1	NA
TGCGCCAGCAGCCAAAGGCCCGCGGACTCCCAAGAGACCCAGTACTTC	CASSQRPADSQETQYF	TRBV4-1	NA	16	TRBJ2-5	NA
TGTGCCACCAGCACTAGCGGTCCTGCGAGTGAGCAGTACTTC	CATSTSGPASEQYF	TRBV15	few	14	TRBJ2-7	TRBD2
TGTGCCAGCAGGGGGACAGCAAGCAATCAGCCCCAGCATTTT	CASRGTASNQPQHF	TRBV6-5	once	14	TRBJ1-5	TRBD1
TGTGCCAGCATTAAAACGGGGAGGGGTGGTTCACCCCTCCACTTT	CASIKTGRGGSPLHF	TRBV28	NA	15	TRBJ1-6	NA
TGTGCCAGCAGCCAAGATGGGGGAGGCGGTCAGCCCCAGCATTTT	CASSQDGGGGQPQHF	TRBV3-1/TRBV3-2	NA	15	TRBJ1-5	NA
TGTGCCAGCAGCCAATCCAATCCCAATCAGCCCCAGCATTTT	CASSQSNPNQPQHF	TRBV16	NA	14	TRBJ1-5	NA
TGCAGCGTCACTTCCACAGATACGCAGTATTTT	CSVTSTDTQYF	TRBV29-1	NA	11	TRBJ2-3	NA
TGTGCCAGCAGACAGGGTTATGGGCAGCCCCAGCATTTT	CASRQGYGQPQHF	TRBV12-3/TRBV12-4	NA	13	TRBJ1-5	NA
TGTGCCAGCAGCGTAGATCGGGGGAGAAAGCTCTACGGTGAGCAGTTCTTC	CASSVDRGRKLYGEQFF	TRBV9	NA	17	TRBJ2-1	NA
TGTGCCACCTTTTTGGCGGGGGGCCCTGGGGAGACCCAGTACTTC	CATFLAGGPGETQYF	TRBV6-6	NA	15	TRBJ2-5	TRBD2
TGTGCCAGCAGCTTGGGGCCTCAGGGGTCCTCCTACGAGCAGTACTTC	CASSLGPQGSSYEQYF	TRBV5-5	NA	16	TRBJ2-7	NA
TGTGCCAGCAGTTGGACCGGGACAGGCTCTGGAAACACCATATATTTT	CASSWTGTGSGNTIYF	TRBV28	NA	16	TRBJ1-3	TRBD1
TGTGCCAGCAGTCCGGGCGGGAGGGACGGAAACACCATATATTTT	CASSPGGRDGNTIYF	TRBV28	NA	15	TRBJ1-3	NA
TGTGCCACCAGCAGAGGAGGGGTAGACACCATATATTTT	CATSRGGVDTIYF	TRBV15	NA	13	TRBJ1-3	NA
TGTGCCAGCAGCATAACGGGCGGGGGGGGCCGCACAGATACGCAGTATTTT	CASSITGGGGRTDTQYF	TRBV7-2	NA	17	TRBJ2-3	TRBD2
TGTGCCAGCAGCGGAGAGGGCAGGGGGCGCCTGTCTGGGGCCAACGTCCTGACTTTC	CASSGEGRGRLSGANVLTF	TRBV27	NA	19	TRBJ2-6	TRBD1
TGTGCCAGCAGCCAGCGGGGTGGTAGCGGGGGCAGGGTGGAGACCCAGTACTTC	CASSQRGGSGGRVETQYF	TRBV7-2	NA	18	TRBJ2-5	TRBD2
TGCAGTGCTAGTAACTACCCATTAGAGACCCAGTACTTC	CSASNYPLETQYF	TRBV20-1	once	13	TRBJ2-5	NA
TGTGCCAGCAGCTTGGAGGTGGGAAGCTCCTACAATGAGCAGTTCTTC	CASSLEVGSSYNEQFF	TRBV5-8	NA	16	TRBJ2-1	NA
TGTGCCAGTAGTATAGATCTGAGCACAGGGAGTAACTATGGCTACACCTTC	CASSIDLSTGSNYGYTF	TRBV19	NA	17	TRBJ1-2	NA
TGCGCCAGCAGTCTCGGGACTAGCGGGGAGAGGACGGGCACAGATACGCAGTATTTT	CASSLGTSGERTGTDTQYF	TRBV23-1	once	19	TRBJ2-3	TRBD2
TGCGCCAGCAGCTTGGGGGCGGGCGGCTATAGCAATCAGCCCCAGCATTTT	CASSLGAGGYSNQPQHF	TRBV5-1	NA	17	TRBJ1-5	NA